These T cell receptor beta chains were read from a single sample in a study of cytomegalovirus exposure and HLA in healthy donors. Profiling relied on immunoSEQ multiplex PCR, and the TCRdb table lists in-frame clones only, not all of them. The sample lists 70,000 to 95,000 clones, 65% to 85% occurring once. The sample comprised PBMCs. The receptors shown here come from a man aged 50-59 years in good health and CMV-seronegative. CDR3s include the opening cysteine and the closing phenylalanine or tryptophan. The D gene is left open where the match is weak. Only some rows state a clone size, as once, few, many or a class for expanded clones.

- | TRBJ2-7 | TRBV14 | - | CASDFGGYEQYF | TGTGCCAGCGATTTTGGAGGCTACGAGCAGTACTTC
few | TRBJ1-3 | TRBV6-1 | - | CASSVDRGGQSGNTIYF | TGTGCCAGCAGTGTTGATCGCGGGGGGCAGTCTGGAAACACCATATATTTT
- | TRBJ2-7 | TRBV21-1 | - | CASSKARTGGIFPNPYEQYF | TGTGCCAGCAGCAAAGCACGGACAGGGGGCATATTTCCTAACCCCTACGAGCAGTACTTC
- | TRBJ1-1 | TRBV5-1 | - | CASSLSGADTEAFF | TGCGCCAGCAGCTTGAGTGGGGCGGACACTGAAGCTTTCTTT
- | TRBJ2-7 | TRBV30 | - | CAWSVATGLEQYF | TGTGCCTGGAGTGTGGCAACAGGGCTCGAGCAGTACTTC
- | TRBJ2-2 | TRBV29-1 | TRBD2 | CSVEGASGGTNTGELFF | TGCAGCGTTGAAGGCGCTAGCGGGGGGACAAACACCGGGGAGCTGTTTTTT
few | TRBJ2-3 | TRBV7-9 | TRBD2 | CASSQGLGGGTDTQYF | TGTGCCAGCAGCCAGGGACTAGGGGGTGGCACAGATACGCAGTATTTT
- | TRBJ2-5 | TRBV10-2 | TRBD2 | CASSPGLAGFKTQYF | TGCGCCAGCAGTCCGGGACTAGCGGGGTTTAAGACCCAGTACTTC
many | TRBJ2-7 | TRBV4-2 | TRBD2 | CASSQDITSGQYEQYF | TGTGCCAGCAGCCAAGATATAACTAGCGGGCAGTACGAGCAGTACTTC
- | TRBJ1-2 | TRBV19 | TRBD1 | CASSIDGQGPVPYTF | TGTGCCAGTAGTATAGACGGACAGGGTCCCGTCCCCTACACCTTC
- | TRBJ2-2 | TRBV12-5 | - | CASGLLADTGELFF | TGTGCTAGTGGTTTGTTGGCAGACACCGGGGAGCTGTTTTTT
- | TRBJ1-2 | TRBV25-1 | TRBD1 | CASSESAVTGGLLGYTF | TGTGCCAGCAGTGAAAGTGCGGTAACAGGGGGCTTACTTGGCTACACCTTC
once | TRBJ2-7 | TRBV30 | - | CAWSVGGVGYEQYF | TGTGCCTGGAGTGTAGGGGGGGTTGGCTACGAGCAGTACTTC
- | TRBJ1-4 | TRBV7-8 | - | CASSFLSGRSEKLFF | TGTGCCAGCAGCTTCCTGTCGGGGAGGAGTGAAAAACTGTTTTTT
- | TRBJ1-1 | TRBV27 | - | CASSLSQRGTEAFF | TGTGCCAGCAGTTTATCGCAGCGGGGGACTGAAGCTTTCTTT
- | TRBJ2-5 | TRBV4-3 | - | CASSLRRGETQYF | TGCGCCAGCAGCCTCCGGAGGGGAGAGACCCAGTACTTC
- | TRBJ2-7 | TRBV2 | TRBD2 | CASTSGGIFEQYF | TGTGCCAGCACCAGCGGGGGGATCTTTGAGCAGTACTTC
- | TRBJ1-5 | TRBV6-5 | - | CASSGRSNQPQHF | TGTGCCAGCAGTGGCCGATCAAATCAGCCCCAGCATTTT
- | TRBJ1-5 | TRBV15 | - | CATSRENRVSNQPQHF | TGTGCCACCAGCAGGGAGAACAGGGTTTCCAATCAGCCCCAGCATTTT
- | TRBJ1-2 | TRBV18 | TRBD1 | CASSPTGWVGYTF | TGTGCCAGCTCACCGACAGGGTGGGTTGGCTACACCTTC
- | TRBJ1-5 | TRBV27 | - | CASSLSRDQPQHF | TGTGCCAGCAGTTTATCCCGCGATCAGCCCCAGCATTTT
- | TRBJ2-5 | TRBV7-3 | TRBD2 | CASSPYRSSGGRETQYF | TGTGCCAGCAGCCCGTATAGATCGAGCGGGGGGAGAGAGACCCAGTACTTC
few | TRBJ1-3 | TRBV5-1 | - | CASSLGSTSGNTIYF | TGCGCCAGCAGCTTGGGGAGCACCTCTGGAAACACCATATATTTT
- | TRBJ2-5 | TRBV25-1 | TRBD2 | CASSESWGLAVQETQYF | TGTGCCAGCAGTGAAAGTTGGGGACTAGCGGTACAAGAGACCCAGTACTTC
- | TRBJ1-2 | TRBV29-1 | - | CSTTLGAYDGYTF | TGCAGCACCACCCTGGGGGCGTACGATGGCTACACCTTC
once | TRBJ2-1 | TRBV5-1 | TRBD2 | CASLSGTSGNNEQFF | TGCGCCAGTCTCTCCGGGACTAGCGGGAACAATGAGCAGTTCTTC
- | TRBJ2-6 | TRBV6-1 | - | CASSEEHSGANVLTF | TGTGCCAGCAGTGAAGAACACTCTGGGGCCAACGTCCTGACTTTC
- | TRBJ2-5 | TRBV7-9 | TRBD2 | CASSFRTGGLKETQYF | TGTGCCAGCAGCTTTCGAACGGGGGGTCTGAAGGAGACCCAGTACTTC